Following are 20 T cell receptor beta chains from one sample sequenced in a study of T cells in Graves' hyperthyroidism and ophthalmopathy. TCR beta CDR3 regions were amplified from RNA. Carried out on the TCR CDR3, a first-round RT-PCR used the HTBI primer set. MiXCR was run by TCRdb on the multiplex PCR reads, yielding one entry per CDR3 protein. The table includes about 160,000 distinct CDR3 sequences, about 9.4% detected once. The sequencing sample was made of blood. The receptors derive from a woman younger than 30 with Graves' hyperthyroidism that later progressed to Graves' ophthalmopathy.

This clonotype was recorded many times. The rearrangement uses TRBV12-3 or TRBV12-4 and TRBJ2-2; D gene unclear. There are 12 residues in the CDR3. With 8 bases removed from V and 7 bases from J, the gap between germline ends came to 11 bases. CDR3 sequence (DNA): TGTGCCAGCGGCCGCGATGTCGGGGAGCTGTTTTTT. It translates to CASGRDVGELFF.

This clonotype has ten or more counts. The V gene is TRBV5-1, the J gene TRBJ2-1; D gene unclear. This CDR3 is 16 amino acids long. Germline CDR1 is SGHRS and CDR2 is YFSETQ. Trimming removed 1 base from V and 0 bases from J, with 11 bases in between. DNA of the CDR3: TGCGCCAGCAGCTTGATAGGGCAGAGCTCCTACAATGAGCAGTTCTTC. This sequence encodes CASSLIGQSSYNEQFF.

This clonotype was detected ten times or more. J is TRBJ2-7 and V is TRBV6-6, with D perhaps matching TRBD1 (6 bases). Trimming removed 2 bases at V and 1 base at J, with 12 bases between. Germline CDR1 is MNHNY and CDR2 is SVGAGI (reference sequence). The CDR3 contains 15 residues. The CDR3 bases are TGTGCCAGCAGTTACGAACAGGGTACTTCCTACGAGCAGTACTTC. Protein: CASSYEQGTSYEQYF.

V gene TRBV3-1 combines with J gene TRBJ1-6, with D perhaps TRBD1 (6 bases). V was clipped by 4 bases and J by 10 bases, with 17 bases between them. The germline V gene encodes CDR1 LGHDT and CDR2 YNNKEL (reference sequence). The CDR3 contains 15 residues. The CDR3 protein is CASSLRPRTESPLHF. As DNA, the CDR3 is TGTGCCAGCAGCCTCCGCCCCCGGACAGAATCACCCCTCCACTTT.

This clonotype was seen at least ten times. The chain recombines TRBV25-1 with TRBJ2-5, with D perhaps matching TRBD2 (6 bases). The CDR3 has 15 residues. Germline V gives CDR1 MGHDK, CDR2 SYGVNS. Trimming took off 3 bases at V and 5 bases at J, with 16 bases between the two ends. The CDR3 DNA reads TGTGCCAGCAGTGAGCCCAGACTAGGTCGGGAGACCCAGTACTTC. As protein: CASSEPRLGRETQYF. Filled out from reference TRBV25-1 and TRBJ2-5, the complete variable domain reads EADIYQTPRYLVIGTGKKITLECSQTMGHDKMYWYQQDPGMELHLIHYSYGVNSTEKGDLSSESTVSRIRTEHFPLTLESARPSHTSQYLCASSEPRLGRETQYFGPGTRLLVL.

At least ten counts were recorded for this clonotype. J is TRBJ1-2 and V is TRBV12-5; D gene unclear. The CDR3 contains 14 residues. CDR1 and CDR2 from the germline V gene are LGHNT and FRNRAP. V was pared by 4 bases and J by 3 bases, with 12 bases between. The CDR3 protein is CASGSGLGDYGYTF. DNA of the CDR3: TGTGCTAGTGGTTCGGGATTAGGTGACTATGGCTACACCTTC.

This clonotype was seen only a few times. V usage is TRBV19 and J usage is TRBJ1-5; 8 bases are a match to TRBD1. V lost 1 base and J lost 6; bases outside the gene matches: 5. The CDR3 has 15 residues. Germline V gene sequence: CDR1 LNHDA, CDR2 SQIVND (reference sequence). CDR3 amino acids: CASSIATGVGQPQHF. CDR3 DNA: TGTGCCAGTAGTATAGCGACAGGGGTAGGTCAGCCCCAGCATTTT.

CDR3 residues: CATSRDLGSGEQFF. CDR3 in DNA: TGTGCCACCAGCAGAGATCTCGGGTCGGGTGAGCAGTTCTTC. The gene calls are TRBV15 and TRBJ2-1; no clear D gene. The V gene lost 0 bases and the J gene lost 9 bases, with 12 bases spanning the gap. CDR1 and CDR2 (germline): LNHNV, YYDKDF (reference sequence). CDR3 length: 14 residues.

This clonotype showed up just a few times. The rearrangement links TRBV5-1 to TRBJ2-7; D might be TRBD2 (5 bases). V lost 4 bases, J lost 0 bases, and 14 bases lay in between. Germline V gene lookup returns CDR1 SGHRS and CDR2 YFSETQ. The CDR3 is 15 residues long. CDR3 coding DNA: TGCGCCAGCAGCCCCGGACTGAGGAGCTCCTACGAGCAGTACTTC. Protein: CASSPGLRSSYEQYF.

For this clonotype: A junction end diverges from the germline sequence, so it may reflect a read error. The chain links TRBV19 to TRBJ2-1; D possibly corresponds to TRBD2 (6 bases). The CDR3 spans 13 residues. CDR1 is LNHDA and CDR2 is SQIVND in the germline V gene (reference sequence). The CDR3 is CASSIVEGFEQSF. The CDR3 DNA follows: TGTGCCAGTAGTATAGTGGAGGGATTTGAGCAGTCCTTC.

This clonotype was counted at least ten times. V gene TRBV30 combines with J gene TRBJ1-2; maybe TRBD1 (5 bases). The length of the CDR3 is 10 residues. Germline CDR1 and CDR2: GTSNPN and SVGIG (reference sequence). The V end was cut by 6 bases, the J end by 10 bases, with 12 bases between. The DNA for the CDR3 is TGTGCCTGTCGGACCGGGGCCTACACCTTC. It encodes CACRTGAYTF.

This clonotype was picked up a small number of times. This rearrangement joins TRBV12-5 to TRBJ2-5; the match to TRBD2 covers 7 bases. CDR1 and CDR2 (germline): LGHNT, FRNRAP. The length of the CDR3 is 14 residues. V was clipped by 0 bases and J by 4 bases; unmatched bases: 2. This CDR3 reads CASGLVGGLETQYF. CDR3 coding DNA: TGTGCTAGTGGTTTGGTGGGGGGGTTAGAGACCCAGTACTTC.

With respect to this clonotype: With a much larger clone just one base away, this may be a read error. J is TRBJ2-7 and V is TRBV6-4; 8 bases line up with TRBD2. The CDR3 totals 14 residues. Germline CDR1 MRHNA, CDR2 SNTAGT. This chain's CDR3 is CANSPGLVKYEQYF. The CDR3 DNA is TGTGCCAACAGTCCGGGACTAGTTAAATACGAGCAGTACTTC.

This clonotype came up many times. This rearrangement joins TRBV12-5 to TRBJ1-1, with D perhaps TRBD1 (6 bases). The germline gives CDR1 LGHNT, CDR2 FRNRAP. Trimming shortened V by 3 bases and J by 1 base, and 15 bases separated the two germline ends. The CDR3 contains 16 residues. This CDR3 reads CASGFASGVGNTEAFF. The CDR3 coding sequence is TGTGCTAGTGGTTTCGCGTCAGGGGTTGGGAACACTGAAGCTTTCTTT.

This clonotype was picked up many times. The J gene is TRBJ2-7, the V gene TRBV11-2; D is ambiguous. Germline CDR1 reads SGHAT; CDR2 reads FQNNGV. The CDR3 spans 14 residues. V lost 1 base and J 4 bases, leaving 11 bases between the germline ends. CDR3 residues: CASSLAQVVYEQYF. For the CDR3, the DNA is TGTGCCAGCAGCTTAGCTCAAGTAGTATACGAGCAGTACTTC.

This clonotype was detected only a few times. CDR3 loop: CASSISGPQETQYF. CDR3 in DNA: TGTGCCAGCAGCATTAGCGGACCCCAAGAGACCCAGTACTTC. The V and J genes are TRBV6-1 and TRBJ2-5, with D possibly being TRBD2 (6 bases). The length of the CDR3 is 14 residues. In germline, CDR1 is MNHNS, CDR2 SASEGT. V was clipped by 6 bases and J by 1 base, with 12 bases between them.

This clonotype came up many times. V gene TRBV14 combines with J gene TRBJ2-3, with D possibly TRBD2 on 6 matching bases. The V and J ends lost 1 base and 4 bases respectively, with 12 bases between them. Germline assignment: CDR1 SGHDN and CDR2 FVKESK. The CDR3 sequence is 15 residues long. The CDR3 is CASSQGGASSDTQYF. The CDR3 DNA reads as TGTGCCAGCAGCCAAGGCGGGGCGAGCTCAGATACGCAGTATTTT.

This clonotype has ten or more counts. The CDR3 protein is CASFRPGREGRTQYF. The CDR3 nucleotides read TGTGCCAGCTTTCGCCCTGGCAGGGAGGGACGGACCCAGTACTTC. The rearrangement uses TRBV2 and TRBJ2-5, with TRBD2 matching over 7 bases. CDR1 SNHLY and CDR2 FYNNEI come from the germline V gene. There are 15 residues in the CDR3. The trim removed 8 bases at V and 7 bases at J, leaving 16 bases unmatched.

The chain uses TRBV12-3 or TRBV12-4 and TRBJ1-1; D not certain. The length of the CDR3 is 12 residues. V was trimmed by 2 bases and J by 8 bases, leaving 9 bases between them. CDR3 protein: CASSLLSGEAFF. In DNA, the CDR3 is TGTGCCAGCAGTTTACTAAGCGGCGAAGCTTTCTTT.

This clonotype was seen at least ten times. The J gene is TRBJ1-5, the V gene TRBV14; possibly TRBD1 for D (5 bases). Germline V gives CDR1 SGHDN, CDR2 FVKESK. This CDR3 is 13 amino acids long. The V and J ends lost 4 bases and 4 bases respectively, with 8 bases between them. DNA of the CDR3: TGTGCCAGCAGCCTAGCAGGGAATCAGCCCCAGCATTTT. Its translation is CASSLAGNQPQHF.